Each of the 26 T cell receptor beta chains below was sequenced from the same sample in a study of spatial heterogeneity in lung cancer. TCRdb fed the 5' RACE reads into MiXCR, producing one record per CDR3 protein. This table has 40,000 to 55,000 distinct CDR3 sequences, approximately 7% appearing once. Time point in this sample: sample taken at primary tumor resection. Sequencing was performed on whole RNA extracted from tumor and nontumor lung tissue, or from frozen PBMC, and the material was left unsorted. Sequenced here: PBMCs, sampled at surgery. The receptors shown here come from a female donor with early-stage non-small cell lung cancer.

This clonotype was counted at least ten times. The CDR3 spells CASSPAGAEETQYF. The CDR3, as DNA: TGCGCCAGCAGCCCAGCCGGGGCCGAAGAGACCCAGTACTTC. The chain combines TRBV5-1 with TRBJ2-5, with D possibly called TRBD1 or TRBD2 (5 bases each). Deletions cut 4 bases from V and 3 bases from J, with 13 bases between. The CDR3 runs 14 residues. In germline, CDR1 is SGHRS, CDR2 YFSETQ.

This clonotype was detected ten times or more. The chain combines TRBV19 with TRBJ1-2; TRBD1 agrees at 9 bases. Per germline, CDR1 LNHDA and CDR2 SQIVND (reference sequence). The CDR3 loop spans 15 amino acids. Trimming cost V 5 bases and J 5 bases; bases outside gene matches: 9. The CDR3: CASSETGTGKYGYTF. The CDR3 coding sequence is TGTGCCAGTAGTGAGACCGGGACAGGGAAGTATGGCTACACCTTC.

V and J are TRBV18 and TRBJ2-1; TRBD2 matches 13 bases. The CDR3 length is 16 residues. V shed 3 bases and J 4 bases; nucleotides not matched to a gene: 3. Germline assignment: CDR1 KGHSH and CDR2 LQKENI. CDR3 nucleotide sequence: TGTGCCAGCTCACCGGCGGGACTAGCGGGGTACAATGAGCAGTTCTTC. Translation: CASSPAGLAGYNEQFF.

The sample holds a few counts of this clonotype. CDR3 in DNA: TGCGCCAGCAGCTCCTGGACGGTTAATTCACCCCTCCACTTT. It specifies CASSSWTVNSPLHF. The chain recombines TRBV5-1 with TRBJ1-6; D gene unclear. Trimming shortened V by 3 bases and J by 6 bases, and 10 bases separated the two germline ends. CDR3 length equals 14 residues. CDR1 and CDR2 from the germline V gene are SGHRS and YFSETQ.

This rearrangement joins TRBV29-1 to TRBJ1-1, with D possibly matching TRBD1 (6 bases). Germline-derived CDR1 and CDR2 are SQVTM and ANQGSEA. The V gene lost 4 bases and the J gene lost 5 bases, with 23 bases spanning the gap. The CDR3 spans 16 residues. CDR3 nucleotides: TGCAGCGTTGGATGGGCAGGGGCAGTTATGGAGACTGAAGCTTTCTTT. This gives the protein CSVGWAGAVMETEAFF.

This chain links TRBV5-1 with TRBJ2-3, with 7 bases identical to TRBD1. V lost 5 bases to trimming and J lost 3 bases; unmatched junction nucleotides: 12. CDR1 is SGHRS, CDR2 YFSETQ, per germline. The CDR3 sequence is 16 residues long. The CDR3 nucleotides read TGCGCCAGCAGGATGAGTACAGGGGCGTTGACAGATACGCAGTATTTT. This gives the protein CASRMSTGALTDTQYF.

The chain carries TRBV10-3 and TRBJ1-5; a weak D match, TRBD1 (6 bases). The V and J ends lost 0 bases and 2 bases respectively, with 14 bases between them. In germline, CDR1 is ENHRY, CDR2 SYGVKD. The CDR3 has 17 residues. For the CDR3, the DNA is TGTGCCATCAGTGAGTCAGATGTGGGGGCCGGCAATCAGCCCCAGCATTTT. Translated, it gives CAISESDVGAGNQPQHF.

This CDR3 reads CASSLAFSGAHEQYF. CDR3 DNA: TGTGCCAGCAGCTTAGCATTTTCGGGGGCCCACGAGCAGTACTTC. V gene TRBV7-2 combines with J gene TRBJ2-7, with D perhaps assigned TRBD1 or TRBD2 (6 bases each). This CDR3 comprises 15 residues. V shed 0 bases and J shed 5 bases, with 14 bases lying between them. Germline loops: CDR1 SGHTA, CDR2 FQGNSA.

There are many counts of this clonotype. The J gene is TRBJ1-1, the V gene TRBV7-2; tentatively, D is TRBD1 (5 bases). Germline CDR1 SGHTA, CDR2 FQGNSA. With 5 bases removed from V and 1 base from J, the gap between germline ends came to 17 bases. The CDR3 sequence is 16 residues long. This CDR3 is CASSPPPGGSNTEAFF. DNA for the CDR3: TGTGCCAGCAGCCCCCCCCCCGGGGGGTCGAACACTGAAGCTTTCTTT.

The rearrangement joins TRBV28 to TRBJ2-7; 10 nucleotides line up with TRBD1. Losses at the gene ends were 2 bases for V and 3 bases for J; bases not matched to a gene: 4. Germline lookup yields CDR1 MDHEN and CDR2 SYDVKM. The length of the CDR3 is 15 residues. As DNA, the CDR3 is TGTGCCAGCAGTTTAGAGGACAGGGGGTTCTACGAGCAGTACTTC. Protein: CASSLEDRGFYEQYF.

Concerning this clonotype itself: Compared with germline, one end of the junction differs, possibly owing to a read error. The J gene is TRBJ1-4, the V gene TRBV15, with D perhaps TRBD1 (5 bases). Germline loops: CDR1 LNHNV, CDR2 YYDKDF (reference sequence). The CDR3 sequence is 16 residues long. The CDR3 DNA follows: TGTGCCGCCAGCTCCGGTCGACAGCGCCAAGGGGAAAAACTGTTTTTT. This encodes CAASSGRQRQGEKLFF.

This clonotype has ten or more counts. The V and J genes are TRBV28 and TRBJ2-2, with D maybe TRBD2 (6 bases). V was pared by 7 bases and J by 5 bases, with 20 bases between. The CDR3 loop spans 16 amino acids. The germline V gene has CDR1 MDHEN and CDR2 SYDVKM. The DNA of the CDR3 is TGTGCCAGCACCCCTGGGGGTCAGGGAGGTACCGGGGAGCTGTTTTTT. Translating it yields CASTPGGQGGTGELFF. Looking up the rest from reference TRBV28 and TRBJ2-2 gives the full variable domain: DVKVTQSSRYLVKRTGEKVFLECVQDMDHENMFWYRQDPGLGLRLIYFSYDVKMKEKGDIPEGYSVSREKKERFSLILESASTNQTSMYLCASTPGGQGGTGELFFGEGSRLTVL.

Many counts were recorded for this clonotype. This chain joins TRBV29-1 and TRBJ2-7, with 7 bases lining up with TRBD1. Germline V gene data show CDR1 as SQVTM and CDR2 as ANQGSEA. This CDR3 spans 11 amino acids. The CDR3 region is CSGQDLYEQYF. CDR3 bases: TGCAGTGGACAGGACCTCTACGAGCAGTACTTC.

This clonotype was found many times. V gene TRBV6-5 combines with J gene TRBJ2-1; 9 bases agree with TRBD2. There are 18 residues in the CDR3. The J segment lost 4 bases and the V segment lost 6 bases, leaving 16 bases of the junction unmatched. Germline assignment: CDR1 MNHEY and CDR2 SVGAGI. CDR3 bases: TGTGCCAGCAGCTCCCCATTAATAGCGGGGGCGTTATACAATGAGCAGTTCTTC. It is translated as CASSSPLIAGALYNEQFF.

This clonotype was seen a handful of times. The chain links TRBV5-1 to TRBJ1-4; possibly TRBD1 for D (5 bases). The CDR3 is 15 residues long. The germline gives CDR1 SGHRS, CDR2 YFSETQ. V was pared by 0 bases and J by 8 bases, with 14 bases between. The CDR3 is CASSLGIGDGEKLFF. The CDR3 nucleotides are TGCGCCAGCAGCTTGGGAATAGGGGACGGCGAAAAACTGTTTTTT.

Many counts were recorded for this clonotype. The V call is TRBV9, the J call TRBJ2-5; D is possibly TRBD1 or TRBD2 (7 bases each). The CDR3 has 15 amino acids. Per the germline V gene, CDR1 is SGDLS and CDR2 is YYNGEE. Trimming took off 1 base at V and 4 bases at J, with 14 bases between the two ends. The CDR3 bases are TGTGCCAGCAGCGTACGCACAGGGGAGGGAGAGACCCAGTACTTC. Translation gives CASSVRTGEGETQYF.

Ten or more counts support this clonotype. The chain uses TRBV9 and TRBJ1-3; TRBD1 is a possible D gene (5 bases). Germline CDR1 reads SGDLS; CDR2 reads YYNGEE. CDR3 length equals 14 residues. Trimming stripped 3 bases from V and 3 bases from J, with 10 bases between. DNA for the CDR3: TGTGCCAGCAGCGCCGGGACGGTTGGAAACACCATATATTTT. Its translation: CASSAGTVGNTIYF.

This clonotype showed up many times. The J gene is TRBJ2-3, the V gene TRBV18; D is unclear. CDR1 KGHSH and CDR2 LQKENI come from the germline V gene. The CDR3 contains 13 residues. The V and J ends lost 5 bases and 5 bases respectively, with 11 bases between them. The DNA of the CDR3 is TGTGCCAGCTCAGCAATAGTGGAAGATACGCAGTATTTT. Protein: CASSAIVEDTQYF.

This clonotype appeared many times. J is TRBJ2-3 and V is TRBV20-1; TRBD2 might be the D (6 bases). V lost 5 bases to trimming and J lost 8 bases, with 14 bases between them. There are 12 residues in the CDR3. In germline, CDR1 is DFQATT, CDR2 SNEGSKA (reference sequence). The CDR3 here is CSADLLAATQYF. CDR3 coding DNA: TGCAGTGCTGACCTGTTAGCGGCTACGCAGTATTTT.

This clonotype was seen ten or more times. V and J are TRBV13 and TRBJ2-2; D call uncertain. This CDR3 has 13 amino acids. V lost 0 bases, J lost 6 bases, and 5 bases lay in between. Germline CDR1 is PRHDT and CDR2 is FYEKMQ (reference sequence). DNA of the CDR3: TGTGCCAGCAGCTTAGGACCGGCCGGGGAGCTGTTTTTT. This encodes CASSLGPAGELFF.

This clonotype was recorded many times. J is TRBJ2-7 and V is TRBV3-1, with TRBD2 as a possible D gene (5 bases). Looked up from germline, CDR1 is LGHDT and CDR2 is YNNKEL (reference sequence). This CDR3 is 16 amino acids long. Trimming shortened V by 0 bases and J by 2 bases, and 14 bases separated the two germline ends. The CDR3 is CASSQDSAGSPYEQYF. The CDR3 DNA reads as TGTGCCAGCAGCCAAGATTCCGCGGGTTCCCCCTACGAGCAGTACTTC.

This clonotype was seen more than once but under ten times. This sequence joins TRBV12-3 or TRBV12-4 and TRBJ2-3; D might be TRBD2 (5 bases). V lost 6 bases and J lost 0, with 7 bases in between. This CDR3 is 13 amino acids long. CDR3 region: CASRRVSTDTQYF. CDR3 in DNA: TGTGCCAGCAGGAGGGTGAGCACAGATACGCAGTATTTT.

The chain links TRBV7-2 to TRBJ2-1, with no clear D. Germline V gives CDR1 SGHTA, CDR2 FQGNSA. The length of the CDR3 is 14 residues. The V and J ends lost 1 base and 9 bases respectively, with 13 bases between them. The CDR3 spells CASSLEEVRREQFF. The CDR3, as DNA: TGTGCCAGCAGCTTAGAAGAAGTCAGACGTGAGCAGTTCTTC.

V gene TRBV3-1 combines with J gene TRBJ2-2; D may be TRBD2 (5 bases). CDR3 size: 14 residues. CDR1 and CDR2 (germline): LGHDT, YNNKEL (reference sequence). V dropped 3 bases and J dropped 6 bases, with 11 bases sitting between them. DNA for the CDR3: TGTGCCAGCAGCCACGGACTCCGGCCCGGGGAGCTGTTTTTT. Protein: CASSHGLRPGELFF.

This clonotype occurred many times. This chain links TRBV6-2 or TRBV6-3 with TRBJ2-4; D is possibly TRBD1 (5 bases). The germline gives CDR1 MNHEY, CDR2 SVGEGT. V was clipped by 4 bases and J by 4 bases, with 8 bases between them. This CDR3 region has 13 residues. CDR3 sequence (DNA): TGTGCCAGCAGTTTCTCAGGGAAAAACATTCAGTACTTC. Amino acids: CASSFSGKNIQYF.

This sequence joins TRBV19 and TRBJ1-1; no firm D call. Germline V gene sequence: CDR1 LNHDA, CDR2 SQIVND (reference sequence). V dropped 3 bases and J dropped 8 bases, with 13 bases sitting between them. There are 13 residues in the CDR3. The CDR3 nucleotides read TGTGCCAGTAGTATCGAGTTGGGCAGGGAAGCTTTCTTT. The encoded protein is CASSIELGREAFF.